This T cell receptor beta chain was captured in a study of blood T cell repertoires in COVID-19. Trimming left V 4 bases short and J 1 base short, with 7 bases between. Germline values: CDR1 MNHEY, CDR2 SVGAGI. The CDR3 length is 13 residues. Profiled with immunoSEQ multiplex PCR; TCRdb holds only in-frame clones, not every one. This repertoire shows 75,000 to 100,000 clones, more than 75% found once; its top ten account for 7.4%. This clonotype originated in a human donor with acute or convalescent COVID-19. The donor label of this sample is uncertain. V is TRBV6-5 and J is TRBJ1-1; D is uncertain. Sequencing used peripheral blood. For the CDR3, the DNA is TGTGCCAGCAGTTTACTAAAGAACACTGAAGCTTTCTTT. This encodes CASSLLKNTEAFF.